What follows is one T cell receptor beta chain and its context. The antigen is unknown. In the same sample, other DNA sequences code for this CDR3. The sample is drawn from a study of T cell responses to AZD1222 COVID-19 vaccine. Whole-study results and caveats: Seropositive AZD1222 recipients at baseline numbered only 6 or 7. Two AZD1222 administrations were followed by greater Spike-specific TCR breadth and depth. Nearly half of spike-specific TCRs reportedly go after variant regions that carry no mutations.

The V and J ends lost 0 bases and 3 bases respectively, with 6 bases between them. Germline V gives CDR1 SGHRS, CDR2 YFSETQ. The CDR3 covers 13 residues. The protocol was immunoSEQ multiplex PCR, while the TCRdb copy is restricted to in-frame clones and leaves out a portion. The sample lists around 120,000 clones; 80% to 90% were seen once. The starting material was peripheral blood, obtained on day 0 of AZD1222 vaccination. This sequence was found in an adult in good health. The genes are TRBV5-1 and TRBJ1-2; D is perhaps TRBD1 (5 bases). CDR3 sequence: CASSLAGDYGYTF. For the CDR3, the DNA is TGCGCCAGCAGCTTGGCGGGGGACTATGGCTACACCTTC.